This T cell receptor beta chain was captured by sequencing in a study of blood T cell repertoires in COVID-19. Libraries were prepared by immunoSEQ multiplex PCR; TCRdb keeps only in-frame clonotypes and omits some of them. Of some 140,000 clones listed, 83% are singletons. There are 15 residues in the CDR3. The ends were cut back, 5 bases at V and 5 bases at J, with 19 bases in the middle. Looked up from germline, CDR1 is LNHDA and CDR2 is SQIVND (reference sequence). Sequenced material: peripheral blood. This receptor was identified in an older woman with COVID-19, enrolled during active disease. The chain couples TRBV19 to TRBJ2-7; TRBD2 is a possible D gene (6 bases). CDR3 sequence (DNA): TGTGCCAGTAGTTCCCCCGGTCGGGGAGGCCACGAGCAGTACTTC. It yields the protein CASSSPGRGGHEQYF.